The 31 T cell receptor beta chains below come from one sample, sequenced in a study of memory CD4+ T cells and cytomegalovirus serostatus. The sort gate was single viable CD3+CD4+CD8-CD45RO+ cells for memory CD4+ T cells. TCRdb's table, derived via immunoSEQ multiplex PCR, lists solely in-frame clones and lacks some. In the table there are tens of thousands of clones, around four fifths of which are singletons. The sample comprised memory CD4+ T cells from blood. These receptors originate from an adult in good health and CMV-seronegative.

The genes are TRBV6-5 and TRBJ1-2; TRBD1 agrees at 7 bases. There are 13 residues in the CDR3. V gave up 5 bases and J gave up 0 bases; unmatched junction bases: 0. Per germline, CDR1 MNHEY and CDR2 SVGAGI. The CDR3, as DNA: TGTGCCAGCAGTGGACAGGCTAACTATGGCTACACCTTC. Amino acids: CASSGQANYGYTF.

CDR3 bases: TGTGCCAGCAGCCGACCACAGGCCTGGCAGGGCGCTGAAGCTTTCTTT. Amino acids: CASSRPQAWQGAEAFF. This chain joins TRBV7-2 and TRBJ1-1; weak D call: TRBD1 (5 bases). CDR1 and CDR2 from the germline V gene are SGHTA and FQGNSA. V was pared by 5 bases and J by 6 bases, with 22 bases between. The CDR3 runs to 16 residues.

The chain is built from TRBV7-2 and TRBJ1-1; no reliable D call. Trimming pared 4 bases from V and 1 base from J, leaving 10 bases between. The CDR3 spans 14 residues. The germline V gene encodes CDR1 SGHTA and CDR2 FQGNSA. This CDR3 is CASSSGQANTEAFF. For the CDR3, the DNA is TGTGCCAGCAGCTCCGGCCAGGCGAACACTGAAGCTTTCTTT. The entire variable domain, with the rest obtained from reference TRBV7-2 and TRBJ1-1, is as follows: GAGVSQSPSNKVTEKGKDVELRCDPISGHTALYWYRQSLGQGLEFLIYFQGNSAPDKSGLPSDRFSAERTGGSVSTLTIQRTQQEDSAVYLCASSSGQANTEAFFGQGTRLTVV.

This clone was observed a single time. The genes are TRBV28 and TRBJ2-7; a possible D gene is TRBD1 (6 bases). The V end was cut by 7 bases, the J end by 4 bases, with 11 bases between. The CDR3 consists of 12 residues. Germline-derived CDR1 and CDR2 are MDHEN and SYDVKM. In DNA form, the CDR3 reads TGTGCCAGCATAGGACAGCCTTACGAGCAGTACTTC. Translated, it gives CASIGQPYEQYF. Full variable domain (missing parts from reference TRBV28 and TRBJ2-7): DVKVTQSSRYLVKRTGEKVFLECVQDMDHENMFWYRQDPGLGLRLIYFSYDVKMKEKGDIPEGYSVSREKKERFSLILESASTNQTSMYLCASIGQPYEQYFGPGTRLTVT.

This rearrangement joins TRBV6-6 to TRBJ1-5; 8 bases align to TRBD1. Germline CDR1 MNHNY, CDR2 SVGAGI (reference sequence). Germline trimming cut 2 bases from V and 4 bases from J; bases unmatched to any gene: 1. The CDR3 totals 14 residues. CDR3 loop: CASSYGQGNQPQHF. CDR3 in DNA: TGTGCCAGCAGTTACGGACAGGGTAATCAGCCCCAGCATTTT.

The chain links TRBV30 to TRBJ1-2, with D possibly TRBD1 on 6 matching bases. Germline V lookup: CDR1 GTSNPN, CDR2 SVGIG (reference sequence). The CDR3 loop spans 12 amino acids. Trimming removed 4 bases from V and 5 bases from J, with 11 bases in between. The CDR3 DNA follows: TGTGCCTGGACCCGACAGGCGTATGGCTACACCTTC. It codes for CAWTRQAYGYTF.

This clone came up a few times. This sequence joins TRBV30 and TRBJ2-7; D remains ambiguous. Germline lookup yields CDR1 GTSNPN and CDR2 SVGIG (reference sequence). Trimming took 1 base from V and 3 from J, leaving 7 bases between them. CDR3 length equals 12 residues. The CDR3 coding sequence is TGTGCCTGGAGTGACGTTAGCTACGAGCAGTACTTC. Protein product: CAWSDVSYEQYF.

The CDR3 nucleotides read TGCGCCAGCAGCTTGGATGTAGGGCGCCCTAATGAAAAACTGTTTTTT. Protein: CASSLDVGRPNEKLFF. V is TRBV5-1 and J is TRBJ1-4; D is undetermined. V was shortened by 0 bases and J by 3 bases, with 12 bases between the two germline ends. Germline-derived CDR1 and CDR2 are SGHRS and YFSETQ. The CDR3 length is 16 residues.

The V call is TRBV9, the J call TRBJ1-1; D is perhaps TRBD1 (5 bases). Germline V CDR1 and CDR2: SGDLS, YYNGEE. V was clipped by 2 bases and J by 1 base, with 9 bases between them. The CDR3 is 14 residues long. CDR3: CASSVTGKNTEAFF. The CDR3 DNA reads as TGTGCCAGCAGCGTCACAGGAAAGAACACTGAAGCTTTCTTT.

CDR3 coding DNA: TGTGCCTGGAGTGCTCGTACAGGGGATACGCAGTATTTT. It encodes CAWSARTGDTQYF. This sequence joins TRBV30 and TRBJ2-3; maybe TRBD1 (6 bases). Germline V gene data show CDR1 as GTSNPN and CDR2 as SVGIG (reference sequence). Trimming removed 1 base at V and 6 bases at J, with 11 bases between. The CDR3 totals 13 residues. The full variable domain, rest sourced from reference TRBV30 and TRBJ2-3, is SQTIHQWPATLVQPVGSPLSLECTVEGTSNPNLYWYRQAAGRGLQLLFYSVGIGQISSEVPQNLSASRPQDRQFILSSKKLLLSDSGFYLCAWSARTGDTQYFGPGTRLTVL.

V usage is TRBV28 and J usage is TRBJ1-2; 9 bases match TRBD1. V shed 5 bases and J 4 bases; nucleotides not matched to a gene: 11. The CDR3 contains 16 residues. CDR1 and CDR2 (germline): MDHEN, SYDVKM. The CDR3, as DNA: TGTGCCAGCAGTGGACAACAGGGGGCGATAGGCTATGGCTACACCTTC. Encoded protein: CASSGQQGAIGYGYTF.

This clone was picked up a small number of times. The V call is TRBV4-1, the J call TRBJ2-7; TRBD2 aligns across 7 bases. Per germline, CDR1 MGHRA and CDR2 YSYEKL. The length of the CDR3 is 13 residues. With 3 bases clipped from V and 3 bases from J, the junction kept 2 bases outside the gene matches. The CDR3: CASSHTGGYEQYF. In DNA, the CDR3 is TGCGCCAGCAGCCATACGGGGGGCTACGAGCAGTACTTC.

This sequence joins TRBV9 and TRBJ1-2, with D possibly matching TRBD1 (5 bases). The CDR3 runs 13 residues. V was clipped by 0 bases and J by 8 bases, with 11 bases between them. In germline, CDR1 is SGDLS, CDR2 YYNGEE. The CDR3 spells CASSVGGPGGYTF. The CDR3 DNA reads TGTGCCAGCAGCGTAGGGGGCCCAGGCGGCTACACCTTC.

This rearrangement joins TRBV28 to TRBJ1-4, with D perhaps TRBD1 (6 bases). V shed 6 bases and J shed 0 bases, with 11 bases lying between them. Looked up from germline, CDR1 is MDHEN and CDR2 is SYDVKM. The CDR3 is 15 amino acids. The CDR3 DNA is TGTGCCAGCAGCCTGGGGGGCGCAACTAATGAAAAACTGTTTTTT. Residues: CASSLGGATNEKLFF.

This chain links TRBV27 with TRBJ1-1, with a tentative D call TRBD1 (6 bases). From germline, CDR1 is MNHEY and CDR2 SMNVEV (reference sequence). This CDR3 contains 17 residues. Trimming shortened V by 2 bases and J by 0 bases, and 16 bases separated the two germline ends. The CDR3 sequence is CASSLMGGSGMNTEAFF. CDR3 nucleotides: TGTGCCAGCAGTTTAATGGGGGGCTCTGGCATGAACACTGAAGCTTTCTTT.

The rearrangement uses TRBV5-6 and TRBJ2-7; TRBD1 aligns across 11 bases. There are 13 residues in the CDR3. The germline V gene encodes CDR1 SGHDT and CDR2 YYEEEE. CDR3: CASSRGTGGGFHV. Written as DNA, the CDR3 is TGTGCCAGCAGCCGGGGGACAGGGGGGGGATTTCACGTC.

CDR3 bases: TGTGCCAGCTCACCAAAGTCAGAACAAGAGACCCAGTACTTC. Translated: CASSPKSEQETQYF. The rearrangement links TRBV18 to TRBJ2-5, with D unresolved. The CDR3 runs to 14 residues. V lost 2 bases, J lost 2 bases, and 9 bases lay in between. In germline, CDR1 is KGHSH, CDR2 LQKENI.

The gene calls are TRBV19 and TRBJ2-1, with 13 bases aligning to TRBD2. The CDR3 spans 18 residues. The germline gives CDR1 LNHDA, CDR2 SQIVND (reference sequence). V lost 5 bases and J lost 0; bases outside the gene matches: 7. CDR3: CASSSGTSGASSYNEQFF. The CDR3 DNA reads as TGTGCCAGTAGTTCCGGGACTAGCGGGGCAAGCTCCTACAATGAGCAGTTCTTC. Complete variable domain (other parts from reference TRBV19 and TRBJ2-1): DGGITQSPKYLFRKEGQNVTLSCEQNLNHDAMYWYRQDPGQGLRLIYYSQIVNDFQKGDIAEGYSVSREKKESFPLTVTSAQKNPTAFYLCASSSGTSGASSYNEQFFGPGTRLTVL.

This clone was found a few times. The chain joins TRBV7-9 to TRBJ2-6; D unresolved. V shed 8 bases and J shed 0 bases, with 8 bases lying between them. Germline CDR1 SEHNR, CDR2 FQNEAQ (reference sequence). This CDR3 contains 14 residues. DNA for the CDR3: TGTGCCAGCGGCGTTACCTCTGGGGCCAACGTCCTGACTTTC. It codes for CASGVTSGANVLTF. Variable domain in full (rest from reference TRBV7-9 and TRBJ2-6): DTGVSQNPRHKITKRGQNVTFRCDPISEHNRLYWYRQTLGQGPEFLTYFQNEAQLEKSRLLSDRFSAERPKGSFSTLEIQRTEQGDSAMYLCASGVTSGANVLTFGAGSRLTVL.

The chain has TRBV11-3 and TRBJ2-7; TRBD2 matches at 11 bases. The CDR3 spans 16 residues. V shed 0 bases and J 4 bases; nucleotides not matched to a gene: 5. Germline V gene sequence: CDR1 SGHNT, CDR2 YENEEA. The CDR3 DNA reads as TGTGCCAGCAGCTTAGATTGGGCTAGCGGGGGGTACGAGCAGTACTTC. Amino acid sequence: CASSLDWASGGYEQYF. The entire variable domain, with the rest obtained from reference TRBV11-3 and TRBJ2-7, is as follows: EAGVVQSPRYKIIEKKQPVAFWCNPISGHNTLYWYLQNLGQGPELLIRYENEEAVDDSQLPKDRFSAERLKGVDSTLKIQPAELGDSAVYLCASSLDWASGGYEQYFGPGTRLTVT.

This chain joins TRBV13 and TRBJ1-2; the D is unclear. This CDR3 contains 13 residues. Germline V gene sequence: CDR1 PRHDT, CDR2 FYEKMQ (reference sequence). The ends were cut back, 0 bases at V and 8 bases at J, with 10 bases in the middle. In nucleotides, the CDR3 is TGTGCCAGCAGCTTAGGCCTAATTGAAGGCTACACCTTC. Translation: CASSLGLIEGYTF.

The rearrangement links TRBV30 to TRBJ1-5; D remains ambiguous. V lost 1 base, J lost 2 bases, and 15 bases lay in between. This CDR3 is 16 amino acids long. CDR1 is GTSNPN, CDR2 SVGIG, per germline (reference sequence). CDR3 region: CAWSDRPRQGNQPQHF. CDR3 in DNA: TGTGCCTGGAGTGACCGCCCCCGACAAGGCAATCAGCCCCAGCATTTT.

The gene calls are TRBV28 and TRBJ2-7; tentatively, D is TRBD2 (5 bases). Germline V gives CDR1 MDHEN, CDR2 SYDVKM. The CDR3 covers 17 residues. With 2 bases removed from V and 0 bases from J, the gap between germline ends came to 17 bases. The DNA of the CDR3 is TGTGCCAGCAGTTTAGGAGGTTTGGGCCACAGCTCCTACGAGCAGTACTTC. It yields the protein CASSLGGLGHSSYEQYF. The full variable domain, in which reference TRBV28 and TRBJ2-7 provide the parts outside the CDR3, is DVKVTQSSRYLVKRTGEKVFLECVQDMDHENMFWYRQDPGLGLRLIYFSYDVKMKEKGDIPEGYSVSREKKERFSLILESASTNQTSMYLCASSLGGLGHSSYEQYFGPGTRLTVT.

J is TRBJ2-7 and V is TRBV10-3, with 8 bases lining up with TRBD1. The V gene's germline CDR1 is ENHRY and CDR2 SYGVKD. CDR3 length: 15 amino acids. V dropped 6 bases and J dropped 0; count of bases not matched to a gene: 7. The CDR3 DNA follows: TGTGCCATCAGCCGAACAGGGGGTCCCTCCTACGAGCAGTACTTC. Protein product: CAISRTGGPSYEQYF.

The chain employs TRBV6-6 and TRBJ2-1; 10 positions agree with TRBD1. Germline CDR1 MNHNY, CDR2 SVGAGI (reference sequence). The CDR3 spans 15 residues. The V and J ends lost 4 bases and 4 bases, in that order; junction bases with no gene match: 4. Written as DNA, the CDR3 is TGTGCCAGCAGTTTGGGACAGGGGTTATACAATGAGCAGTTCTTC. Translated: CASSLGQGLYNEQFF.

The chain employs TRBV4-3 and TRBJ1-2, with 7 nucleotides matching TRBD1. Germline trimming cut 1 base from V and 3 bases from J; bases unmatched to any gene: 5. This CDR3 has 15 amino acids. Looked up from germline, CDR1 is LGHNA and CDR2 is YSLEER. CDR3 protein: CASSQAEGADYGYTF. Here the CDR3 DNA reads TGCGCCAGCAGCCAAGCGGAGGGGGCGGACTATGGCTACACCTTC.

The chain uses TRBV5-6 and TRBJ2-7; D is unclear. Trimming pared 0 bases from V and 2 bases from J, leaving 12 bases between. Looked up from germline, CDR1 is SGHDT and CDR2 is YYEEEE. There are 15 residues in the CDR3. The CDR3 is CASSLGVWVTYEQYF. The CDR3 DNA sequence: TGTGCCAGCAGCTTGGGGGTTTGGGTAACCTACGAGCAGTACTTC.

The chain couples TRBV7-2 to TRBJ1-3; D uncertain. Germline V gives CDR1 SGHTA, CDR2 FQGNSA. The CDR3 runs to 13 residues. V lost 2 bases to trimming and J lost 12 bases, with 14 bases between them. CDR3 DNA sequence: TGTGCCAGCAGCTTACGGTCCGGCCGTGGCATATATTTT. Amino acid sequence: CASSLRSGRGIYF.

The genes are TRBV7-6 and TRBJ2-5; no firm D call. The CDR3 runs 15 residues. The ends were cut back, 0 bases at V and 4 bases at J, with 12 bases in the middle. Germline V gives CDR1 SGHVS, CDR2 FNYEAQ. The CDR3 DNA sequence: TGTGCCAGCAGCTTAGCTCCGGCTTGGGGAGAGACCCAGTACTTC. This sequence encodes CASSLAPAWGETQYF. Full variable domain (missing parts from reference TRBV7-6 and TRBJ2-5): GAGVSQSPRYKVTKRGQDVALRCDPISGHVSLYWYRQALGQGPEFLTYFNYEAQQDKSGLPNDRFSAERPEGSISTLTIQRTEQRDSAMYRCASSLAPAWGETQYFGPGTRLLVL.

The rearrangement joins TRBV27 to TRBJ1-2; no definite D call. Germline values: CDR1 MNHEY, CDR2 SMNVEV (reference sequence). Trimming removed 6 bases from V and 4 bases from J, with 18 bases in between. The CDR3 covers 15 residues. CDR3 loop: CASRVGGSLGYGYTF. The DNA for the CDR3 is TGTGCCAGCAGGGTAGGAGGGTCGCTTGGCTATGGCTACACCTTC.

The chain's CDR3 is CASSWGVQGRFTDTQYF. The CDR3 DNA reads TGCGCCAGCAGCTGGGGTGTCCAGGGCCGCTTCACAGATACGCAGTATTTT. The chain employs TRBV5-1 and TRBJ2-3, with a weak D call TRBD1 (5 bases). Germline CDR1 and CDR2: SGHRS and YFSETQ. The CDR3 covers 17 residues. Trimming left V 3 bases short and J 2 bases short, with 19 bases between.